The 29 T cell receptor beta chains presented below share a single source sample, sequenced in a study of blood T cell repertoires in COVID-19. This table comes from immunoSEQ multiplex PCR, and its TCRdb copy is limited to in-frame clones, with some not included. Of around 190,000 clones in the sample, 70% to 85% were seen once. Sequences were obtained from peripheral blood. The receptors come from a human donor in a cohort sampled during active COVID-19.

The chain couples TRBV5-6 to TRBJ2-5, with 7 bases lining up with TRBD1. This CDR3 region has 15 residues. Looked up from germline, CDR1 is SGHDT and CDR2 is YYEEEE. V lost 4 bases to trimming and J lost 0 bases; unmatched junction nucleotides: 6. The CDR3 is CASSRGQIYQETQYF. CDR3 coding DNA: TGTGCCAGCAGCCGGGGACAGATATACCAAGAGACCCAGTACTTC.

This clone came up once. This chain connects TRBV27 to TRBJ1-6; D uncertain. CDR1 is MNHEY, CDR2 SMNVEV, per germline (reference sequence). Trimming removed 2 bases from V and 9 bases from J, with 14 bases in between. This CDR3 is 15 amino acids long. CDR3 loop: CASSLEPLERSPLHF. The CDR3 DNA reads as TGTGCCAGCAGTTTAGAACCCCTTGAGCGTTCACCCCTCCACTTT.

This clone was recorded only once. DNA of the CDR3: TGTGCCAGCAGCCCTTGGGACAGGGGGTTCGCTGGGGCCAACGTCCTGACTTTC. Translated, it gives CASSPWDRGFAGANVLTF. V and J are TRBV5-4 and TRBJ2-6; 11 nucleotides line up with TRBD1. Losses at the gene ends were 4 bases for V and 2 bases for J; bases not matched to a gene: 8. The germline V gene has CDR1 SGHNT and CDR2 YYREEE (reference sequence). There are 18 residues in the CDR3.

A few counts support this clone. The chain employs TRBV12-3 or TRBV12-4 and TRBJ1-2; tentatively, D is TRBD1 (5 bases). V lost 7 bases, J lost 6 bases, and 9 bases lay in between. CDR3 length: 11 amino acids. In nucleotides, the CDR3 is TGTGCCAGCATCCTCAGGGATGGCTACACCTTC. It is translated as CASILRDGYTF.

The genes are TRBV6-1 and TRBJ1-2; no clear D gene. V lost 1 base and J 4 bases, leaving 16 bases between the germline ends. The V gene's germline CDR1 is MNHNS and CDR2 SASEGT. There are 16 residues in the CDR3. CDR3 sequence reads: CASSEGELGSFYGYTF. The CDR3 DNA reads as TGTGCCAGCAGTGAAGGAGAGTTGGGCAGCTTCTATGGCTACACCTTC.

This clone was seen only once. V is TRBV9 and J is TRBJ2-7, with a possible D match to TRBD1 (6 bases). CDR3 size: 13 residues. V lost 2 bases, J lost 3 bases, and 9 bases lay in between. CDR1 is SGDLS and CDR2 is YYNGEE in the germline V gene. The CDR3, as DNA: TGTGCCAGCAGCGTTTCGGACAGCTACGAGCAGTACTTC. Protein product: CASSVSDSYEQYF.

The V and J genes are TRBV29-1 and TRBJ2-5; D possibly corresponds to TRBD2 (5 bases). The CDR3 is 13 amino acids. Germline CDR1 SQVTM, CDR2 ANQGSEA. Deletions cut 4 bases from V and 2 bases from J, with 11 bases between. The CDR3 DNA sequence: TGCAGCGTTGCTGCTAGCTCTCAAGAGACCCAGTACTTC. Translating gives CSVAASSQETQYF.

The rearrangement links TRBV27 to TRBJ2-2; 10 bases line up with TRBD2. The CDR3 is 19 residues long. V dropped 5 bases and J dropped 5; count of bases not matched to a gene: 17. Looked up from germline, CDR1 is MNHEY and CDR2 is SMNVEV (reference sequence). The CDR3 DNA reads TGTGCCAGCAGTCCCCGCCCTTTGGGTAGCGGGGGGATAACCGGGGAGCTGTTTTTT. Translating it yields CASSPRPLGSGGITGELFF.

This chain uses TRBV5-1 with TRBJ2-1, with 11 positions matching TRBD1. Germline V lookup: CDR1 SGHRS, CDR2 YFSETQ. This CDR3 contains 16 residues. The ends lost 1 base at V and 8 bases at J; junction bases unmatched: 8. Here the CDR3 DNA reads TGCGCCAGCAGCTTGACCCCCGGGACAGGGGGATATGAGCAGTTCTTC. It yields the protein CASSLTPGTGGYEQFF.

A few counts support this clone. The chain links TRBV4-2 to TRBJ1-3, with a tentative D call TRBD1 (5 bases). Germline CDR1 reads LGHNA; CDR2 reads YNFKEQ. The length of the CDR3 is 16 residues. The V gene lost 3 bases and the J gene lost 0 bases, with 12 bases spanning the gap. The CDR3 protein is CASSHPDSRSGNTIYF. CDR3 in DNA: TGTGCCAGCAGCCACCCAGACAGCCGCTCTGGAAACACCATATATTTT.

V gene TRBV24-1 combines with J gene TRBJ1-2; D remains ambiguous. V gave up 7 bases and J gave up 8 bases, with 16 bases separating them. Germline V gene lookup returns CDR1 KGHDR and CDR2 SFDVKD. The CDR3 has 13 amino acids. In DNA form, the CDR3 reads TGTGCCACCAGAAGGATCTTCCTAGAAGGCTACACCTTC. Its protein product is CATRRIFLEGYTF.

The V gene is TRBV6-1, the J gene TRBJ1-1; TRBD1 is a possible D gene (5 bases). V dropped 2 bases and J dropped 4 bases, with 14 bases sitting between them. The CDR3 runs to 15 residues. CDR1 MNHNS and CDR2 SASEGT come from the germline V gene. CDR3 region: CASSEFGHLTTEAFF. The CDR3 DNA follows: TGTGCCAGCAGTGAATTCGGACACCTAACCACTGAAGCTTTCTTT.

V usage is TRBV10-2 and J usage is TRBJ2-5, with TRBD1 as a possible D gene (8 bases). V was shortened by 6 bases and J by 4 bases, with 18 bases between the two germline ends. This CDR3 is built from 15 residues. The germline V gene encodes CDR1 WSHSY and CDR2 SAAADI. The CDR3 sequence: CASRSQDREGETQYF. The CDR3 bases are TGCGCCAGCAGATCTCAGGACAGGGAGGGAGAGACCCAGTACTTC.

The CDR3 reads CASSLDRLQETQYF. Written as DNA, the CDR3 is TGTGCCAGCAGCCTGGACAGGTTACAAGAGACCCAGTACTTC. The chain combines TRBV11-2 with TRBJ2-5; the match to TRBD1 covers 7 bases. Germline V gives CDR1 SGHAT, CDR2 FQNNGV. The CDR3 spans 14 residues. Trimming cost V 5 bases and J 2 bases; bases outside gene matches: 5.

V and J are TRBV9 and TRBJ2-5; D is unclear. Trimming cost V 2 bases and J 0 bases, with 20 bases left between them. CDR1 and CDR2 from the germline V gene are SGDLS and YYNGEE. CDR3 size: 18 residues. DNA of the CDR3: TGTGCCAGCAGCGTCGAGAGCTCACCACTCTCCTACCAAGAGACCCAGTACTTC. As protein: CASSVESSPLSYQETQYF.

The chain carries TRBV13 and TRBJ2-3; TRBD1 might be the D (6 bases). V lost 2 bases and J 0 bases, leaving 9 bases between the germline ends. Germline values: CDR1 PRHDT, CDR2 FYEKMQ (reference sequence). The CDR3 runs 15 residues. CDR3 region: CASSLRDISTDTQYF. The CDR3 DNA reads as TGTGCCAGCAGCTTACGGGACATTAGCACAGATACGCAGTATTTT.

CDR3 nucleotide sequence: TGTGCCACCAGCAGAGATTCGGGTCCCCGGGATACGCAGTATTTT. It specifies CATSRDSGPRDTQYF. The chain carries TRBV15 and TRBJ2-3; no firm D call. V dropped 0 bases and J dropped 6 bases, with 13 bases sitting between them. This CDR3 is 15 amino acids long. Germline values: CDR1 LNHNV, CDR2 YYDKDF (reference sequence).

The V and J genes are TRBV19 and TRBJ1-2; D might be TRBD1 (5 bases). CDR3 length: 15 amino acids. Looked up from germline, CDR1 is LNHDA and CDR2 is SQIVND (reference sequence). V lost 7 bases to trimming and J lost 4 bases, with 19 bases between them. This CDR3 reads CASKSGGTDFYGYTF. CDR3 coding DNA: TGTGCCAGTAAATCTGGGGGGACGGACTTCTATGGCTACACCTTC.

This rearrangement joins TRBV7-8 to TRBJ2-5; 13 bases align to TRBD2. Germline CDR1 reads SGHVS; CDR2 reads FQNEAQ. This CDR3 has 18 residues. The V gene end was trimmed by 5 bases and the J gene end by 2 bases; junction bases not matched to a gene: 11. As DNA, the CDR3 is TGTGCCAGCAGCCCAACTTGGGGACTAGCGGGGCCGCAAGAGACCCAGTACTTC. It translates to CASSPTWGLAGPQETQYF.

The V call is TRBV18, the J call TRBJ2-1; a weak D match, TRBD2 (5 bases). The CDR3 contains 17 residues. CDR1 KGHSH and CDR2 LQKENI come from the germline V gene. Trimming left V 6 bases short and J 6 bases short, with 24 bases between. This CDR3 reads CASSLYREGLVRNEQFF. In DNA form, the CDR3 reads TGTGCCAGCTCTCTTTACCGTGAGGGCCTCGTTCGCAATGAGCAGTTCTTC.

The V gene is TRBV2, the J gene TRBJ2-5, with 7 nucleotides matching TRBD2. Germline V gene sequence: CDR1 SNHLY, CDR2 FYNNEI. V lost 7 bases and J lost 3; bases outside the gene matches: 8. CDR3 length: 14 residues. CDR3 DNA: TGTGCCAGCAAGGTCGCTAGCGGAAAAGAGACCCAGTACTTC. It encodes CASKVASGKETQYF.

The rearrangement links TRBV4-1 to TRBJ2-4; TRBD2 aligns across 10 bases. The CDR3 runs 16 residues. V lost 0 bases, J lost 4 bases, and 3 bases stayed unmatched. Germline V CDR1 and CDR2: MGHRA, YSYEKL. The CDR3 DNA reads as TGCGCCAGCAGCCAAGAGGTAGCGGGGGGAAAAAACATTCAGTACTTC. Its protein product is CASSQEVAGGKNIQYF.

The chain recombines TRBV5-1 with TRBJ2-1, with 15 bases aligning to TRBD2. Germline values: CDR1 SGHRS, CDR2 YFSETQ. V was clipped by 2 bases and J by 3 bases; unmatched bases: 3. CDR3 size: 17 residues. CDR3 protein: CASSFPGLAGGYNEQFF. CDR3 nucleotide sequence: TGCGCCAGCAGCTTCCCGGGACTAGCGGGGGGCTACAATGAGCAGTTCTTC.

The V call is TRBV6-5, the J call TRBJ1-1; 7 bases map to TRBD1. V lost 4 bases, J lost 5 bases, and 10 bases stayed unmatched. Germline V lookup: CDR1 MNHEY, CDR2 SVGAGI. This CDR3 is 15 amino acids long. The CDR3 region has the DNA TGTGCCAGCAGTTCGGTCAGGGGGTTGGGAACTGAAGCTTTCTTT. Protein product: CASSSVRGLGTEAFF.

The chain couples TRBV6-5 to TRBJ1-2; a weak D match, TRBD1 (5 bases). CDR1 is MNHEY, CDR2 SVGAGI, per germline. The CDR3 has 14 amino acids. Trimming left V 6 bases short and J 3 bases short, with 14 bases between. CDR3 sequence (DNA): TGTGCCAGCAGGGCCGACAGAGCCTACTATGGCTACACCTTC. Its translation: CASRADRAYYGYTF.

V gene TRBV5-1 combines with J gene TRBJ2-3, with 9 bases fitting TRBD1. This CDR3 comprises 15 residues. Germline values: CDR1 SGHRS, CDR2 YFSETQ. The trim removed 4 bases at V and 2 bases at J, leaving 5 bases unmatched. The CDR3 region is CASSTRQGDTDTQYF. The DNA of the CDR3 is TGCGCCAGCAGCACAAGACAGGGGGACACAGATACGCAGTATTTT.

The V call is TRBV29-1, the J call TRBJ2-7, with a weak D call TRBD1 (8 bases). Looked up from germline, CDR1 is SQVTM and CDR2 is ANQGSEA. This CDR3 contains 15 residues. Trimming left V 2 bases short and J 4 bases short, with 18 bases between. In DNA, the CDR3 is TGCAGCGTTGAAAGAGCGGACAGGGAGGGGTACGAGCAGTACTTC. Translated: CSVERADREGYEQYF.

DNA for the CDR3: TGCGCCAGCAGCTTGGTGGGACAGGGGACTGAAGCTTTCTTT. The encoded protein is CASSLVGQGTEAFF. V and J are TRBV5-1 and TRBJ1-1, with 10 bases that match TRBD1. Germline assignment: CDR1 SGHRS and CDR2 YFSETQ. With V trimmed by 0 bases and J by 5 bases, 1 base remained unmatched. CDR3 length equals 14 residues.

The chain employs TRBV12-5 and TRBJ1-2; 8 bases are a match to TRBD1. Germline loops: CDR1 LGHNT, CDR2 FRNRAP. Unmatched junction bases numbered 22, after V lost 2 bases and J lost 8 bases. The CDR3 is made up of 19 amino acids. The CDR3 is CASGLSALTSSTGVRGYTF. CDR3 nucleotide sequence: TGTGCTAGTGGTTTGTCGGCATTAACATCCTCGACAGGGGTGCGAGGCTACACCTTC. The complete variable domain, with remaining parts taken from reference TRBV12-5 and TRBJ1-2, reads DARVTQTPRHKVTEMGQEVTMRCQPILGHNTVFWYRQTMMQGLELLAYFRNRAPLDDSGMPKDRFSAEMPDATLATLKIQPSEPRDSAVYFCASGLSALTSSTGVRGYTFGSGTRLTVV.